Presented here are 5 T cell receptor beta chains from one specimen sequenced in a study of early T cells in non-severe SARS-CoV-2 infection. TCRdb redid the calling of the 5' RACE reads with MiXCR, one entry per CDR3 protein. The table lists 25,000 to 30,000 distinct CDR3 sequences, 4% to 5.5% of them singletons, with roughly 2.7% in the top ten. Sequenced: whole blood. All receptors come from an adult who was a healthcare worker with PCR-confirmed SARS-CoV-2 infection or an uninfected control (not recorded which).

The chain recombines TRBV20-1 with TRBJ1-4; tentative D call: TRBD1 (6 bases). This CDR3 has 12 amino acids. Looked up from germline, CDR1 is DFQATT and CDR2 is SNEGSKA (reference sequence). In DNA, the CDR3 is TGCTGTGTGTCAAGGGGGGGTGAAAAACTGTTTTTT. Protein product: CCVSRGGEKLFF.

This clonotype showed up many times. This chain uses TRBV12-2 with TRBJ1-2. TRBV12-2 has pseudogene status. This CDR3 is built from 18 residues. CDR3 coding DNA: TGTGCAAGTCGCTTAGCGTTCACAGCTCTGACGGAGGACTATGGCTACACCTTC. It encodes CASRLAFTALTEDYGYTF.

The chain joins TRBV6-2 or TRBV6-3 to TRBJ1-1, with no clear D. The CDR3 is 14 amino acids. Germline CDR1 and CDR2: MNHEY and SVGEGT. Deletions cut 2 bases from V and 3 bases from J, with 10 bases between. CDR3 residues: CASSYTSRDTEAFF. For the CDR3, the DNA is TGTGCCAGCAGTTACACGAGCCGGGACACTGAAGCTTTCTTT.

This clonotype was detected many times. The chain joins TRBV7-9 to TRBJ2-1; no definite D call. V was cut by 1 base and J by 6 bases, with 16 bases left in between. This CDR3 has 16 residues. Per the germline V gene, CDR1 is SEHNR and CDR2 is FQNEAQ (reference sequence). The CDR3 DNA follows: TGTGCCAGCAGCTTAGACCCTCCTGGGGATGGCAATGAGCAGTTCTTC. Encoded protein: CASSLDPPGDGNEQFF. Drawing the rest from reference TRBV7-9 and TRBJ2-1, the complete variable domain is DTGVSQNPRHKITKRGQNVTFRCDPISEHNRLYWYRQTLGQGPEFLTYFQNEAQLEKSRLLSDRFSAERPKGSFSTLEIQRTEQGDSAMYLCASSLDPPGDGNEQFFGPGTRLTVL.

The CDR3 bases are TGCAGCGTTGTTTGGCGGGGGCTGGGACTACCTTCCTACGAGCAGTACTTC. Translation gives CSVVWRGLGLPSYEQYF. The V call is TRBV29-1, the J call TRBJ2-7, with D perhaps matching TRBD2 (7 bases). CDR1 SQVTM and CDR2 ANQGSEA come from the germline V gene. V was clipped by 4 bases and J by 1 base, with 23 bases between them. The CDR3 is 17 residues long.